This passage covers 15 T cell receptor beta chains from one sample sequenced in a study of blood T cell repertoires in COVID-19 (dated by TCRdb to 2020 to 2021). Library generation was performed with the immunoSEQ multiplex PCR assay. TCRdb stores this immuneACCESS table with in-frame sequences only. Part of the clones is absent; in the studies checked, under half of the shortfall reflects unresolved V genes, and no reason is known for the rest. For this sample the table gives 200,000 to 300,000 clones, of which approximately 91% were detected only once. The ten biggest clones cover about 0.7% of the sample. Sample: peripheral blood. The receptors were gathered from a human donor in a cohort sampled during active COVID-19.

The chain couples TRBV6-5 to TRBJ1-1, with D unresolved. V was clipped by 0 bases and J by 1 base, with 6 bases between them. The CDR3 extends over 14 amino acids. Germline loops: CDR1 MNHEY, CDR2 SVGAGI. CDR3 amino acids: CASSYSSQNTEAFF. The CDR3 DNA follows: TGTGCCAGCAGTTACTCGTCCCAGAACACTGAAGCTTTCTTT.

This chain's CDR3 is CASSPHRGGETQYF. In nucleotides, the CDR3 is TGTGCCAGCAGCCCACATAGGGGGGGAGAGACCCAGTACTTC. The rearrangement links TRBV5-8 to TRBJ2-5; D is possibly TRBD2 (7 bases). The CDR3 spans 14 residues. Trimming took 4 bases from V and 4 from J, leaving 14 bases between them. Looked up from germline, CDR1 is SGHTS and CDR2 is YDEGEE.

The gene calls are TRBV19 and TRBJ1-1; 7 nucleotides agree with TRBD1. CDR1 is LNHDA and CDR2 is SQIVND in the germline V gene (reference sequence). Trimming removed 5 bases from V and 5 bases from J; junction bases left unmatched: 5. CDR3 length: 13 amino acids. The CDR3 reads CASSAHRGTEAFF. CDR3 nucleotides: TGTGCCAGTAGTGCCCACAGGGGTACTGAAGCTTTCTTT.

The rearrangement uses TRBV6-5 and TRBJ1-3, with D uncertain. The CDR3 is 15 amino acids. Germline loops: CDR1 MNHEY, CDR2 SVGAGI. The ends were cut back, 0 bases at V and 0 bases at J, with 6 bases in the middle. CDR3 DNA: TGTGCCAGCAGTTACTCTCCCCTCTCTGGAAACACCATATATTTT. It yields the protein CASSYSPLSGNTIYF.

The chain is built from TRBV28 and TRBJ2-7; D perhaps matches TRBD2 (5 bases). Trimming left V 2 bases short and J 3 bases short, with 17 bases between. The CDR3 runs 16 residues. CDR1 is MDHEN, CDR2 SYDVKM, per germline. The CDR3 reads CASSLMRAEGRYEQYF. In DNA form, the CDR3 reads TGTGCCAGCAGTTTAATGAGGGCCGAAGGGCGCTACGAGCAGTACTTC.

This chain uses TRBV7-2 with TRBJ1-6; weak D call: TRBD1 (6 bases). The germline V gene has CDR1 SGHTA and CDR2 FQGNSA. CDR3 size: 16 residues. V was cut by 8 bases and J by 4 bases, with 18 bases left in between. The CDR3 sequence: CASGSTGPPYNSPLHF. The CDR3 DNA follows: TGTGCCAGCGGTTCAACAGGGCCTCCGTATAATTCACCCCTCCACTTT.

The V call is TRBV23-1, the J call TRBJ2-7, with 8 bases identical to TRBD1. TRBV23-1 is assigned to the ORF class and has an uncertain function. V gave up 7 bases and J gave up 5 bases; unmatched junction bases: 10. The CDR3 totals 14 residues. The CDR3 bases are TGCGCCAGCACCTCGACAGGGGAGTCGGACGAGCAGTACTTC. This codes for CASTSTGESDEQYF.

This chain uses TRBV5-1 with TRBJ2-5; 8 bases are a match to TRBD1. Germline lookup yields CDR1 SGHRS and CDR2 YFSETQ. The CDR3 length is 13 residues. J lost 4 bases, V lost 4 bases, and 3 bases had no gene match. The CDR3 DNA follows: TGCGCCAGCAGCCTAGACAGGGGAGAGACCCAGTACTTC. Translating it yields CASSLDRGETQYF.

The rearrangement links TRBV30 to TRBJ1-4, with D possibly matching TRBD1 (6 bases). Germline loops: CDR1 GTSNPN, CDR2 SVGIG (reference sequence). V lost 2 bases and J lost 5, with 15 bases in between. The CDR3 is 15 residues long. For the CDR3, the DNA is TGTGCCTGGAGTCAAAGGGGGGGGCTAAATGAAAAACTGTTTTTT. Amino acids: CAWSQRGGLNEKLFF.

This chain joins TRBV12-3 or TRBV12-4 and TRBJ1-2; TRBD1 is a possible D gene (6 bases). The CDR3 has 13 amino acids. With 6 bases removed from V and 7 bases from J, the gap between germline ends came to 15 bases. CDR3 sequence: CASSFPAGVGYTF. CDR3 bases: TGTGCCAGCAGCTTCCCGGCAGGGGTTGGCTACACCTTC.

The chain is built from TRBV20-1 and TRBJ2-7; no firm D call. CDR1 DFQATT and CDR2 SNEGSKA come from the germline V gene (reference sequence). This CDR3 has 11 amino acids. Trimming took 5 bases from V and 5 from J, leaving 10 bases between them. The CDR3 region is CSAQNLDEQYF. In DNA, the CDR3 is TGCAGTGCTCAAAACTTGGACGAGCAGTACTTC.

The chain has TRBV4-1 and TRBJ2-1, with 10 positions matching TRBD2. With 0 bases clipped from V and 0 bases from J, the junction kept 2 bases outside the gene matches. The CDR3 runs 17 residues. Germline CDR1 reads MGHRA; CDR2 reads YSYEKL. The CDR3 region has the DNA TGCGCCAGCAGCCAAGAGGTAGCGGGAGGCTCCTACAATGAGCAGTTCTTC. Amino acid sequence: CASSQEVAGGSYNEQFF.

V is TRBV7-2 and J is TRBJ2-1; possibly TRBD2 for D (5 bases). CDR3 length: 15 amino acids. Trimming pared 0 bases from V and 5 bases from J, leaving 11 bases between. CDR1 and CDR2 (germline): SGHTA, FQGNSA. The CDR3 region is CASSLAGPGNNEQFF. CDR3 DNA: TGTGCCAGCAGCTTAGCAGGACCCGGGAACAATGAGCAGTTCTTC.

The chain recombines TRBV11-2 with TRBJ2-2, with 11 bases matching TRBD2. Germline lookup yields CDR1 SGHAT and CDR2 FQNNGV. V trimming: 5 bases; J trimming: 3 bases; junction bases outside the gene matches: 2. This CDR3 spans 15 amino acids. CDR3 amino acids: CASSTSGSYTGELFF. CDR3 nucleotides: TGTGCCAGCAGCACTAGCGGGAGTTACACCGGGGAGCTGTTTTTT.

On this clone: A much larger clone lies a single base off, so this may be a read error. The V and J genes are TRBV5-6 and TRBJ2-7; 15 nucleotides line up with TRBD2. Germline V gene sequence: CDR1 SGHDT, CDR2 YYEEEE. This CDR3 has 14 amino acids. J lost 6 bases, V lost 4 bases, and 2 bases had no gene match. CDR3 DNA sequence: TGTGCCAGCAGCACGGGACTAGCGGGAGGCGAGCAGTACTTC. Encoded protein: CASSTGLAGGEQYF.